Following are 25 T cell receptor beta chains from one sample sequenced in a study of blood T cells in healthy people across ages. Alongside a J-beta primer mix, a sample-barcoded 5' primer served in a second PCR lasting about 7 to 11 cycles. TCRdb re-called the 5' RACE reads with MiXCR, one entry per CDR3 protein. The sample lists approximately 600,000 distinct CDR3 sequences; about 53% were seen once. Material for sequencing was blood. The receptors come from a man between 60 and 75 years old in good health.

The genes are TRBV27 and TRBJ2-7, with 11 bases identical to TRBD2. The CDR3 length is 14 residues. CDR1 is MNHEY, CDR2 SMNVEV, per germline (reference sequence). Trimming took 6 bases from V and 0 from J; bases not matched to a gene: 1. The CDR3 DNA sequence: TGTGCCAGCAGGCTAGCGGGGGGCTCCTACGAGCAGTACTTC. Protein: CASRLAGGSYEQYF.

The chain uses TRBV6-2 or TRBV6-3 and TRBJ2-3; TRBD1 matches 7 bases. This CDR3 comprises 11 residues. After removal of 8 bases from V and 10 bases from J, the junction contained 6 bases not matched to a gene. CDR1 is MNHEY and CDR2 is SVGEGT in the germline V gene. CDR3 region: CASGRQGAQYF. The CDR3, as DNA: TGTGCCAGCGGTCGTCAGGGGGCGCAGTATTTT.

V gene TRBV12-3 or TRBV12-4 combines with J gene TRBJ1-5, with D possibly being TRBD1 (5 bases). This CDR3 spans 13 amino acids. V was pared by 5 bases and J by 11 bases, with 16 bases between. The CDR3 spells CASSGTGSLTQHF. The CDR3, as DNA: TGTGCCAGCAGTGGGACGGGCTCTTTGACCCAGCATTTT.

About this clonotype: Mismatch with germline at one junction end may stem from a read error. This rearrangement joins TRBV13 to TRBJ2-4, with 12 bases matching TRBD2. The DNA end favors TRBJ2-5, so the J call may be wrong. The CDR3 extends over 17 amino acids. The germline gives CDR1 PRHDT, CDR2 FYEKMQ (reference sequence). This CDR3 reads CAGSSVGLAGTEETQYF. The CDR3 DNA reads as TGTGCCGGCAGCTCCGTTGGACTAGCGGGGACTGAAGAGACCCAGTACTTC.

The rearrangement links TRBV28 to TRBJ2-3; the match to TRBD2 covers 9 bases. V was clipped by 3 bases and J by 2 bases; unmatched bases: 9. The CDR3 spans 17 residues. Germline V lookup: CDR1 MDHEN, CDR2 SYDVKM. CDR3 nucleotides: TGTGCCAGCAGTTTCGCTAGCGGGGAGGAATACACAGATACGCAGTATTTT. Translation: CASSFASGEEYTDTQYF.

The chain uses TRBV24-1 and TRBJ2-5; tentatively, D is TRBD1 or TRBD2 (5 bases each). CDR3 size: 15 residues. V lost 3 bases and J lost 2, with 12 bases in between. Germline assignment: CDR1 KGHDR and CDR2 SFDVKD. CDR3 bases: TGTGCCACCAGTGATACCCAGGGACCACAAGAGACCCAGTACTTC. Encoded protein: CATSDTQGPQETQYF.

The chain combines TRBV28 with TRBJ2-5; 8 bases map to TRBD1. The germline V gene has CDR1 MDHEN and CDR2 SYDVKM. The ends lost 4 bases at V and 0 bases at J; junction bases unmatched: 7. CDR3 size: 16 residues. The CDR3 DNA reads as TGTGCCAGCAGTTCGTCCGGGACAGGCTACCAAGAGACCCAGTACTTC. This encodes CASSSSGTGYQETQYF.

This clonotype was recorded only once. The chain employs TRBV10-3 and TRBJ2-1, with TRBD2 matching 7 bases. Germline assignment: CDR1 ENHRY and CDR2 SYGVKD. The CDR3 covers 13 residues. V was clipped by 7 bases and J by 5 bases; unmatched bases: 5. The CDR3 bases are TGTGCCATCACTAGCGGATGGAACAATGAGCAGTTCTTC. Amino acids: CAITSGWNNEQFF.

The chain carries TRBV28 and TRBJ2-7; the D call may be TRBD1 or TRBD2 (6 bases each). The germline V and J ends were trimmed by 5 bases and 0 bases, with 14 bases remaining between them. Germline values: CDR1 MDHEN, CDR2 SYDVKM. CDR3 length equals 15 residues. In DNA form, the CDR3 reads TGTGCCAGCAGTCCCGGGGGCTTACCCTCCTACGAGCAGTACTTC. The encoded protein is CASSPGGLPSYEQYF.

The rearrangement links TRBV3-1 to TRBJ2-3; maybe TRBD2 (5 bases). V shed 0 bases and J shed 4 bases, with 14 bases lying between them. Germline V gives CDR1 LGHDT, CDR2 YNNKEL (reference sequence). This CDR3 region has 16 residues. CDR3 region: CASSQDYGSPPDTQYF. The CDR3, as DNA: TGTGCCAGCAGCCAAGATTATGGGAGCCCGCCAGATACGCAGTATTTT.

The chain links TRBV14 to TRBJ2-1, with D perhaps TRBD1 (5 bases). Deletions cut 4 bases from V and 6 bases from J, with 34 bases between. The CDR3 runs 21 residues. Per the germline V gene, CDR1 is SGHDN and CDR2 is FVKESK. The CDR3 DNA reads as TGTGCCAGCAGCCCCCGTCCACCTCATCTTCTAGGGGCTACAAGGGGCAATGAGCAGTTCTTC. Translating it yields CASSPRPPHLLGATRGNEQFF.

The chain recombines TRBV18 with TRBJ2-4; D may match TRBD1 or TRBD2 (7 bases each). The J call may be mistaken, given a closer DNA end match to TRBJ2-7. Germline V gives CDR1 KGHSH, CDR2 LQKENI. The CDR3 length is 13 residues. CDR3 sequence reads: CASSGGTDYEQYF. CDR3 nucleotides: TGTGCCAGCTCGGGGGGGACAGACTACGAGCAGTACTTC.

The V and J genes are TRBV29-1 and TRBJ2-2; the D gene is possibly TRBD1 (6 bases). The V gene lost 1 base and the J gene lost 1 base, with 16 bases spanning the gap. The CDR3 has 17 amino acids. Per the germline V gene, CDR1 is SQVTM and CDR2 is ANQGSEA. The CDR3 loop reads CSVEAPGQPLNTGELFF. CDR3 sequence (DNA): TGCAGCGTTGAAGCCCCGGGACAACCCCTGAACACCGGGGAGCTGTTTTTT.

The CDR3 bases are TGTGCCAGCAGTTTGGCGACGAGGGGCTACACCTTC. Residues: CASSLATRGYTF. The genes are TRBV28 and TRBJ1-2; no clear D gene. Germline CDR1 and CDR2: MDHEN and SYDVKM. The CDR3 runs 12 residues. Trimming left V 3 bases short and J 8 bases short, with 10 bases between.

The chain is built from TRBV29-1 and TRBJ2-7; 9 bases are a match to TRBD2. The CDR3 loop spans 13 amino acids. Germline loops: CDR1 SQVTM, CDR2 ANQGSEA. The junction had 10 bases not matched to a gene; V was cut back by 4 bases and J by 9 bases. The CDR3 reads CSVGLAGLGGQYF. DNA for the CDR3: TGCAGCGTTGGGCTAGCGGGGTTGGGCGGGCAGTACTTC.

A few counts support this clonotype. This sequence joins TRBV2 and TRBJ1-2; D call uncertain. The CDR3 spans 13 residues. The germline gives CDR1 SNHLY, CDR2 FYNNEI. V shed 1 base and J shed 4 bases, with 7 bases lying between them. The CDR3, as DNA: TGTGCCAGCAGTGAAGGACCGAGCTATGGCTACACCTTC. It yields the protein CASSEGPSYGYTF. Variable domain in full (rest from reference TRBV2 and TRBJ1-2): EPEVTQTPSHQVTQMGQEVILRCVPISNHLYFYWYRQILGQKVEFLVSFYNNEISEKSEIFDDQFSVERPDGSNFTLKIRSTKLEDSAMYFCASSEGPSYGYTFGSGTRLTVV.

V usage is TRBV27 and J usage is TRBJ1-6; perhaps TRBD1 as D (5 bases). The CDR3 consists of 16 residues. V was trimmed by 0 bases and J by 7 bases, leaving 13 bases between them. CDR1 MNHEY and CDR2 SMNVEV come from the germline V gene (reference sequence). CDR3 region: CASSLSLGVHNSPLHF. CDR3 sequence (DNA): TGTGCCAGCAGTTTATCGTTAGGGGTACACAATTCACCCCTCCACTTT.

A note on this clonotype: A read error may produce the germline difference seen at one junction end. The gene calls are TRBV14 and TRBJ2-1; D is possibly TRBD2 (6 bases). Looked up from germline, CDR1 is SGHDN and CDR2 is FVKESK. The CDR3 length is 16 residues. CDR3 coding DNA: TGTGCCCGCAGCCAAGTTGGCGGCGGGGCCTACAATGAGCAGTTCTTC. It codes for CARSQVGGGAYNEQFF.

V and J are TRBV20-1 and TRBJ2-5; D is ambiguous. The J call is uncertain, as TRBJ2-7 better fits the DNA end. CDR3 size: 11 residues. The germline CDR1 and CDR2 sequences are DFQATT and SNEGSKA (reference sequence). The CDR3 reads CSAQATYEQYF. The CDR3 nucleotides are TGCAGTGCCCAGGCTACCTACGAGCAGTACTTC.

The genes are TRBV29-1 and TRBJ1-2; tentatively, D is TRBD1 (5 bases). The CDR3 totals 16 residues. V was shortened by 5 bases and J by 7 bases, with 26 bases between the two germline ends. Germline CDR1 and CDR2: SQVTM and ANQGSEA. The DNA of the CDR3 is TGCAGCGTTTCTGGGGTGTCAGGGCAGTCGTTGGGTGGCTACACCTTC. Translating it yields CSVSGVSGQSLGGYTF.

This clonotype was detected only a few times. Here the CDR3 reads CAISEGRWGTQYF. The DNA for the CDR3 is TGTGCCATCAGTGAAGGGCGGTGGGGGACGCAGTATTTT. This chain connects TRBV10-3 to TRBJ2-3, with D perhaps assigned TRBD1 or TRBD2 (5 bases each). The germline CDR1 and CDR2 sequences are ENHRY and SYGVKD. The V end lost 3 bases, the J end lost 9 bases, and 13 bases lay between the germline ends. The CDR3 contains 13 residues.

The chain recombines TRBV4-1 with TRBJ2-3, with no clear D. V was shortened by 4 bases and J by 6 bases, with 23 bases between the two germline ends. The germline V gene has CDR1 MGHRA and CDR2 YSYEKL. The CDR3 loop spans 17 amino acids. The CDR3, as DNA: TGCGCCAGCAGCCTCAGACCCCCCCGCCTCCCCACGGATACGCAGTATTTT. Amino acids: CASSLRPPRLPTDTQYF.

The CDR3 spells CASSQPGGARNEQYF. The CDR3 bases are TGTGCCAGCTCACAACCCGGGGGGGCGCGCAACGAGCAGTACTTC. The chain recombines TRBV18 with TRBJ2-4; 8 bases are a match to TRBD2. The last part of the DNA fits TRBJ2-7 better; the J call may be wrong. This CDR3 spans 15 amino acids. Germline V gives CDR1 KGHSH, CDR2 LQKENI.

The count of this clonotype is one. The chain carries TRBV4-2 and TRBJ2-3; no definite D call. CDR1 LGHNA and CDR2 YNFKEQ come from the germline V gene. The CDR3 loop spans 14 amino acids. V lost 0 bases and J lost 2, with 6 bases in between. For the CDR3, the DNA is TGTGCCAGCAGCCAAGAGAACAACACAGATACGCAGTATTTT. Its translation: CASSQENNTDTQYF.

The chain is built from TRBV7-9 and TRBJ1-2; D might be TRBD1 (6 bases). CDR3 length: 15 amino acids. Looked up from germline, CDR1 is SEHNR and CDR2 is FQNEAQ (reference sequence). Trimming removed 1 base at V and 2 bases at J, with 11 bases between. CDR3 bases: TGTGCCAGCAGCTTAGGACAGGAGGCAAACTATGGCTACACCTTC. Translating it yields CASSLGQEANYGYTF.